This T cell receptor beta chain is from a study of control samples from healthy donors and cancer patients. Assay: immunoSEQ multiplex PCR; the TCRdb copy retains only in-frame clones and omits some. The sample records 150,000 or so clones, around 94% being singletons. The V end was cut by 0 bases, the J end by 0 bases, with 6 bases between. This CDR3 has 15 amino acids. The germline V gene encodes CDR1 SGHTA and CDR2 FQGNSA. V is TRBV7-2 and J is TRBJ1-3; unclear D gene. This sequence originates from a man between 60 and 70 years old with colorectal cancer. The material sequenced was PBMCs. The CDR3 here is CASSLAAGSGNTIYF. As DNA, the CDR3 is TGTGCCAGCAGCTTAGCGGCCGGCTCTGGAAACACCATATATTTT.